Described below is a single T cell receptor (beta chain) sequence and its context. RNA transcripts were the template for amplifying TCR beta CDR3 regions. HTBI primers drove first-round RT-PCR of the TCR CDR3. TCRdb recomputed calls from the multiplex PCR reads with MiXCR, one row per CDR3 protein. The top ten hold over 45% of the sample, which has 500,000 to 600,000 distinct CDR3 sequences, 15% to 20% seen once. This sample was taken from a study of T cells in Graves' hyperthyroidism and ophthalmopathy. V shed 3 bases and J shed 1 base, with 22 bases lying between them. Germline CDR1 and CDR2: SGHTA and FQGNSA. This CDR3 has 19 amino acids.

The V gene is TRBV7-2, the J gene TRBJ2-1; D assignment may be TRBD1 or TRBD2 (7 bases each). Sequenced input: blood. The sequence came from a man in his forties with Graves' ophthalmopathy. CDR3 in amino acids: CASSLGAGGGKGSYNEQFF. The CDR3 DNA reads as TGTGCCAGCAGCTTGGGGGCAGGGGGGGGCAAGGGGTCCTACAATGAGCAGTTCTTC.